Following are 28 T cell receptor beta chains from one sample sequenced in a study of blood T cell repertoires in COVID-19. Clones were read by immunoSEQ multiplex PCR, and TCRdb kept only the in-frame ones, dropping some. The sample shows roughly 190,000 clones, roughly 87% of them seen only once. The source material was peripheral blood. The receptors come from a woman in her forties with acute or convalescent COVID-19.

The gene calls are TRBV11-2 and TRBJ2-7; a weak D match, TRBD2 (5 bases). Trimming pared 0 bases from V and 5 bases from J, leaving 14 bases between. Germline V CDR1 and CDR2: SGHAT, FQNNGV. The CDR3 covers 15 residues. CDR3 in DNA: TGTGCCAGCAGCTTAGATGCACTCGAGGGTCACGAGCAGTACTTC. Protein sequence: CASSLDALEGHEQYF. Combining the CDR3 with reference TRBV11-2 and TRBJ2-7 gives the whole variable domain EAGVAQSPRYKIIEKRQSVAFWCNPISGHATLYWYQQILGQGPKLLIQFQNNGVVDDSQLPKDRFSAERLKGVDSTLKIQPAKLEDSAVYLCASSLDALEGHEQYFGPGTRLTVT.

The chain has TRBV19 and TRBJ1-1; D possibly corresponds to TRBD1 (5 bases). Germline CDR1 reads LNHDA; CDR2 reads SQIVND (reference sequence). V lost 5 bases and J 5 bases, leaving 15 bases between the germline ends. The CDR3 has 14 amino acids. CDR3 amino acids: CASSHLTGGTEAFF. The CDR3 DNA reads TGTGCCAGTAGTCACCTCACGGGGGGAACTGAAGCTTTCTTT. The whole variable domain, remainder taken from reference TRBV19 and TRBJ1-1, is DGGITQSPKYLFRKEGQNVTLSCEQNLNHDAMYWYRQDPGQGLRLIYYSQIVNDFQKGDIAEGYSVSREKKESFPLTVTSAQKNPTAFYLCASSHLTGGTEAFFGQGTRLTVV.

The chain has TRBV19 and TRBJ1-4, with D perhaps matching TRBD1 (6 bases). Between the trimmed V and J ends, which lost 5 bases and 3 bases, there was a span of 13 bases. CDR1 and CDR2 (germline): LNHDA, SQIVND (reference sequence). This CDR3 has 15 amino acids. The CDR3 loop is CASSFRQAPNEKLFF. DNA of the CDR3: TGTGCCAGTAGTTTCCGACAGGCTCCTAATGAAAAACTGTTTTTT.

The chain uses TRBV5-1 and TRBJ2-5; a possible D gene is TRBD1 (6 bases). V gave up 0 bases and J gave up 5 bases, with 11 bases separating them. The CDR3 is 14 residues long. The germline CDR1 and CDR2 sequences are SGHRS and YFSETQ. CDR3 DNA: TGCGCCAGCAGCTTGGACTCAACAGGGGAGACCCAGTACTTC. Translating gives CASSLDSTGETQYF.

CDR3 amino acids: CASLGPGDTIYF. The CDR3, as DNA: TGTGCCAGCCTGGGCCCGGGAGACACCATATATTTT. The chain uses TRBV3-1 (or the pseudogene TRBV3-2) and TRBJ1-3, with D uncertain. The CDR3 runs 12 residues. The V and J ends lost 8 bases and 8 bases respectively, with 13 bases between them. From germline, CDR1 is LGHDT and CDR2 YNNKEL (reference sequence).

V gene TRBV7-2 combines with J gene TRBJ2-3; 15 positions agree with TRBD2. Germline V gene lookup returns CDR1 SGHTA and CDR2 FQGNSA. Germline trimming cut 5 bases from V and 5 bases from J; bases unmatched to any gene: 11. There are 18 residues in the CDR3. CDR3 nucleotides: TGTGCCAGCAGCACTGAAAGACCGGGACTAGCGGGAGGAGATACGCAGTATTTT. Encoded protein: CASSTERPGLAGGDTQYF.

This rearrangement joins TRBV19 to TRBJ1-1; D possibly corresponds to TRBD1 (6 bases). The CDR3 extends over 16 amino acids. Between the trimmed V and J ends, which lost 7 bases and 1 base, there was a span of 19 bases. Germline V CDR1 and CDR2: LNHDA, SQIVND (reference sequence). The CDR3 reads CASNPGGFGSNTEAFF. In DNA, the CDR3 is TGTGCCAGTAACCCGGGGGGCTTCGGGTCGAACACTGAAGCTTTCTTT.

The gene calls are TRBV29-1 and TRBJ1-1; the D is unclear. V lost 7 bases to trimming and J lost 1 base, with 10 bases between them. CDR3 size: 12 residues. The V gene's germline CDR1 is SQVTM and CDR2 ANQGSEA. CDR3 loop: CSGGLQNTEAFF. For the CDR3, the DNA is TGCAGCGGCGGGCTTCAGAACACTGAAGCTTTCTTT.

V gene TRBV11-2 combines with J gene TRBJ2-7; D not certain. Per germline, CDR1 SGHAT and CDR2 FQNNGV. V lost 5 bases and J 4 bases, leaving 12 bases between the germline ends. The CDR3 has 13 residues. The CDR3 DNA sequence: TGTGCCAGCAGCACGCAGGAAACTTACGAGCAGTACTTC. Translated, it gives CASSTQETYEQYF.

This clone came up a few times. This rearrangement joins TRBV21-1 to TRBJ2-7; TRBD1, as called in the table, went unchecked against the DNA. TRBV21-1 is classified as a pseudogene. The CDR3 is made up of 16 amino acids. The CDR3 region is CASSIPGTGPYYEQYF. The CDR3 DNA is TGTGCCAGCAGCATACCCGGGACAGGGCCTTACTACGAGCAGTACTTC.

The genes are TRBV9 and TRBJ1-2; no clear D gene. V lost 0 bases and J lost 8, with 14 bases in between. From germline, CDR1 is SGDLS and CDR2 YYNGEE. The CDR3 covers 14 residues. CDR3 sequence (DNA): TGTGCCAGCAGCGTAGGTAGATCGTCCATCGGCTACACCTTC. Amino acid sequence: CASSVGRSSIGYTF.

This clone has just a few counts. The rearrangement uses TRBV3-1 (or the pseudogene TRBV3-2) and TRBJ1-3; no clear D gene. V dropped 1 base and J dropped 2 bases, with 9 bases sitting between them. Germline CDR1 is LGHDT and CDR2 is YNNKEL (reference sequence). There are 15 residues in the CDR3. DNA of the CDR3: TGTGCCAGCAGCCAAGTTAATCTCGCTGGAAACACCATATATTTT. Protein product: CASSQVNLAGNTIYF.

The J gene is TRBJ1-1, the V gene TRBV7-2, with 9 bases identical to TRBD1. Germline V lookup: CDR1 SGHTA, CDR2 FQGNSA. CDR3 length equals 15 residues. With V trimmed by 4 bases and J by 5 bases, 8 bases remained unmatched. The chain's CDR3 is CASSSRGQGGTEAFF. CDR3 DNA: TGTGCCAGCAGCTCCCGGGGACAGGGAGGGACTGAAGCTTTCTTT.

The V and J genes are TRBV6-1 and TRBJ2-7; tentative D call: TRBD2 (6 bases). Trimming took off 0 bases at V and 2 bases at J, with 17 bases between the two ends. This CDR3 contains 17 residues. Germline V lookup: CDR1 MNHNS, CDR2 SASEGT. The CDR3: CASSEASGLGGPYEQYF. The CDR3 DNA follows: TGTGCCAGCAGTGAAGCCAGCGGCCTGGGGGGACCCTACGAGCAGTACTTC.

The chain recombines TRBV3-1 (or the pseudogene TRBV3-2) with TRBJ1-1; perhaps TRBD1 as D (5 bases). CDR3 length: 14 amino acids. Looked up from germline, CDR1 is LGHDT and CDR2 is YNNKEL (reference sequence). Deletions cut 7 bases from V and 8 bases from J, with 20 bases between. CDR3 nucleotides: TGTGCCAGCACCACGACGTGGGGCAGACAAGAAGCTTTCTTT. It encodes CASTTTWGRQEAFF.

V gene TRBV5-1 combines with J gene TRBJ1-1; TRBD1 aligns across 9 bases. The V gene end was trimmed by 0 bases and the J gene end by 1 base; junction bases not matched to a gene: 1. The germline gives CDR1 SGHRS, CDR2 YFSETQ. The CDR3 runs to 15 residues. The CDR3 DNA reads TGCGCCAGCAGCTTGGTGGGACAGGGGAACACTGAAGCTTTCTTT. Its translation is CASSLVGQGNTEAFF.

This clone appeared a single time. The CDR3 bases are TGTGCCAGCAGCCAACTGGGACTATACAATGAGCAGTTCTTC. It encodes CASSQLGLYNEQFF. This chain connects TRBV7-2 to TRBJ2-1; 7 positions agree with TRBD2. The junction had 5 bases not matched to a gene; V was cut back by 5 bases and J by 4 bases. The CDR3 totals 14 residues. Germline V lookup: CDR1 SGHTA, CDR2 FQGNSA.

The rearrangement joins TRBV24-1 to TRBJ2-3; a possible D gene is TRBD1 (6 bases). Germline assignment: CDR1 KGHDR and CDR2 SFDVKD. The CDR3 sequence is 13 residues long. V shed 4 bases and J shed 6 bases, with 10 bases lying between them. DNA of the CDR3: TGTGCCACCAGTGACAGGGGTCGCGATACGCAGTATTTT. This codes for CATSDRGRDTQYF.

V usage is TRBV7-3 and J usage is TRBJ2-2; TRBD2 is a possible D gene (6 bases). Germline V gene lookup returns CDR1 SGHTA and CDR2 FQGTGA. This CDR3 is built from 16 residues. V was shortened by 4 bases and J by 3 bases, with 15 bases between the two germline ends. This CDR3 reads CASSYVGGAYTGELFF. CDR3 DNA: TGTGCCAGCAGCTACGTTGGAGGGGCCTACACCGGGGAGCTGTTTTTT.

J is TRBJ2-3 and V is TRBV5-1; 7 bases match TRBD2. V lost 0 bases, J lost 4 bases, and 8 bases stayed unmatched. This CDR3 spans 16 amino acids. The germline V gene encodes CDR1 SGHRS and CDR2 YFSETQ. The CDR3 loop is CASSLAGGSPPDTQYF. CDR3 DNA: TGCGCCAGCAGCTTGGCCGGGGGGAGCCCTCCAGATACGCAGTATTTT.

V is TRBV7-9 and J is TRBJ2-7; TRBD1 aligns across 9 bases. V trimming: 0 bases; J trimming: 5 bases; junction bases outside the gene matches: 5. Germline values: CDR1 SEHNR, CDR2 FQNEAQ (reference sequence). This CDR3 has 15 amino acids. The CDR3 sequence is CASSLASGTGNEQYF. The CDR3 DNA follows: TGTGCCAGCAGCTTAGCATCGGGGACAGGGAACGAGCAGTACTTC.

The chain uses TRBV3-1 (or the pseudogene TRBV3-2) and TRBJ2-3; 7 nucleotides agree with TRBD2. The V gene's germline CDR1 is LGHDT and CDR2 YNNKEL (reference sequence). The CDR3 is 18 residues long. V shed 1 base, J shed 2 bases, and the junction held 12 bases outside the gene matches. The CDR3 here is CASSQVFRAGAHTDTQYF. The CDR3 DNA is TGTGCCAGCAGCCAAGTTTTCCGGGCGGGAGCCCACACAGATACGCAGTATTTT.

This chain uses TRBV2 with TRBJ2-7; 7 nucleotides agree with TRBD2. This CDR3 region has 16 residues. Germline V gene data show CDR1 as SNHLY and CDR2 as FYNNEI. Trimming at V came to 4 bases and at J to 3 bases, leaving 12 bases not matched to a gene. CDR3 DNA sequence: TGTGCCAGCAGTGGGGAACTAGCGCCCGTCGTCTACGAGCAGTACTTC. Amino acid sequence: CASSGELAPVVYEQYF.

In this sample, this clone turned up a few times. This chain uses TRBV7-9 with TRBJ2-1; 10 positions agree with TRBD2. Germline CDR1 SEHNR, CDR2 FQNEAQ (reference sequence). With V trimmed by 5 bases and J by 15 bases, 7 bases remained unmatched. The CDR3 has 12 residues. The CDR3 is CASSVTSGVPFF. CDR3 coding DNA: TGTGCCAGCAGCGTCACTAGCGGGGTACCGTTCTTC.

The V and J genes are TRBV18 and TRBJ1-1; D possibly corresponds to TRBD1 (5 bases). Germline V gene lookup returns CDR1 KGHSH and CDR2 LQKENI. V dropped 4 bases and J dropped 0 bases, with 12 bases sitting between them. This CDR3 has 15 residues. This CDR3 reads CASSQAQGLNTEAFF. CDR3 DNA: TGTGCCAGCTCACAAGCCCAGGGTTTGAACACTGAAGCTTTCTTT. Full variable domain (missing parts from reference TRBV18 and TRBJ1-1): NAGVMQNPRHLVRRRGQEARLRCSPMKGHSHVYWYRQLPEEGLKFMVYLQKENIIDESGMPKERFSAEFPKEGPSILRIQQVVRGDSAAYFCASSQAQGLNTEAFFGQGTRLTVV.

V usage is TRBV20-1 and J usage is TRBJ1-1; 9 nucleotides agree with TRBD1. Per the germline V gene, CDR1 is DFQATT and CDR2 is SNEGSKA (reference sequence). Trimming cost V 3 bases and J 10 bases; bases outside gene matches: 3. This CDR3 spans 11 amino acids. The CDR3 DNA reads as TGCAGTGCTAGTCCGACAGGGGGAGCTTTCTTT. Protein: CSASPTGGAFF.

V is TRBV2 and J is TRBJ1-1; 11 nucleotides agree with TRBD1. Trimming took 8 bases from V and 6 from J; bases not matched to a gene: 8. There are 14 residues in the CDR3. Germline V gene lookup returns CDR1 SNHLY and CDR2 FYNNEI. CDR3 in DNA: TGTGCCAGCGGGCAGGGACAGGGGGTCGCTGAAGCTTTCTTT. This encodes CASGQGQGVAEAFF.

The J gene is TRBJ2-4, the V gene TRBV28, with a possible D match to TRBD2 (7 bases). The CDR3 spans 21 residues. The germline V and J ends were trimmed by 1 base and 0 bases, with 25 bases remaining between them. CDR1 MDHEN and CDR2 SYDVKM come from the germline V gene. CDR3 amino acids: CASSLLSAGARAPQAKNIQYF. The CDR3 nucleotides are TGTGCCAGCAGTTTATTAAGCGCGGGGGCCCGAGCCCCCCAAGCCAAAAACATTCAGTACTTC.